This T cell receptor (beta chain) stems from a study of early T cells in non-severe SARS-CoV-2 infection. In the study overall: The authors sequenced bulk RNA from unsorted whole blood, leaving chains unpaired.

Each cDNA molecule carried a unique molecular identifier. MiXCR, run by TCRdb on the 5' RACE reads, gives a single entry per CDR3 protein. The sample gives approximately 80,000 distinct CDR3 sequences, 10% to 12% of which show up once; 12% is in the top ten. V dropped 4 bases and J dropped 6; count of bases not matched to a gene: 15. CDR3 length: 16 residues. Germline assignment: CDR1 SGHRS and CDR2 YFSETQ. This clonotype was seen a handful of times. The sample consisted of whole blood, taken at baseline. The V and J genes are TRBV5-1 and TRBJ1-2; 7 bases match TRBD1. The source of this sequence is an adult who was a healthcare worker with PCR-confirmed SARS-CoV-2 infection or an uninfected control (not recorded which). In DNA, the CDR3 is TGCGCCAGCAGCCTAAACCGGCCAACAGGGGCGGATGGCTACACCTTC. Its translation: CASSLNRPTGADGYTF.